This entry is about one T cell receptor beta chain. Its antigen specificity is not known. There are no base qualities to consult, and no much larger clone falls within one base. These data are taken from a study of CD8 T cells in ankylosing spondylitis (dated by TCRdb to 2015 to 2018). The study in broad terms: The study profiled T cell receptor beta repertoires in healthy donors and ankylosing spondylitis patients to find disease-linked TCR variants. Peripheral blood was sampled, and synovial fluid was additionally collected from ankylosing spondylitis patients. The whole study cohort included 90 to 120 healthy donors and about two dozen ankylosing spondylitis patients.

Points the paper makes about the study in general: The disease-linked clones showed a CD8+ phenotype and occurred at relatively low frequencies in peripheral blood. Blood from ankylosing spondylitis patients appeared to be characterized by a TCR beta motif made up of several highly homologous amino acid variants. Some motif variants were previously reported in synovial fluid and blood of reactive arthritis patients, suggesting common disease-initiation mechanisms. The disease-linked clones were reported to be significantly enriched in matched synovial fluid samples from ankylosing spondylitis patients.

Sequencing instrument: Illumina HiSeq 2500. TCR beta libraries were prepared by quantitative 5'-RACE with molecular barcodes. In the authors' own workflow: To identify disease-linked TCR variants, a new computational method was used, one built on a probabilistic model of VDJ rearrangement. TCRdb reran the public reads through fastp at Q25 and MiXCR, keeping productive beta chains. Entries are consolidated by CDR3 protein sequence, retaining the most common genes and DNA. V and J calls and clone size were set by TCRdb, not the authors. The sample table records about 330,000 distinct CDR3 sequences; 8% of these occur just once. The ten largest clones add up to approximately 14% of the sample. The sample comprised blood, either unsorted or a sorted T cell fraction (not recorded which). This TCR was sampled from a male donor with ankylosing spondylitis.

CDR3 sequence: CASRPRTRLQETQYF. The sequence in DNA is TGTGCCAGCAGGCCCCGGACTAGACTACAAGAGACCCAGTACTTC. This chain joins TRBV2 to TRBJ2-5; TRBD2 fits 7 bases in the junction. Here V drops 6 bases and J drops 2 bases, and the junction holds 9 bases not matched to any gene. The germline V gene provides CDR1 SNHLY and CDR2 FYNNEI. The CDR3 goes from the cysteine to the phenylalanine over 15 residues. The kept DNA is CDR3 alone, 45 bases in frame from the first base.